Presented here are 9 T cell receptor beta chains from one specimen sequenced in a study of OX40 agonist ivuxolimab in advanced cancers. The library was produced with the immunoSEQ multiplex PCR assay. Sourced from immuneACCESS, this table was stored by TCRdb with only in-frame sequences that have V and J called. A share of the clones is absent; for the studies checked, an unresolved V gene accounts for under half, and the remainder has no known explanation. Recorded for this sample are some 86,000 clones; 90% of them occurred a single time. About 0.35% of the sample is in the top ten clones. This material consisted of CD4+ or CD8+ T cells sorted from blood, taken in a trial of the OX40 agonist ivuxolimab. These receptors were taken from an adult with an advanced solid tumor such as melanoma, head and neck, liver or kidney cancer.

The chain joins TRBV30 to TRBJ2-4; D is possibly TRBD1 or TRBD2 (6 bases each). V dropped 0 bases and J dropped 1 base, with 10 bases sitting between them. Per germline, CDR1 GTSNPN and CDR2 SVGIG (reference sequence). This CDR3 has 15 amino acids. The CDR3 protein is CAWSVGGHAKNIQYF. The CDR3 DNA follows: TGTGCCTGGAGTGTTGGGGGGCACGCCAAAAACATTCAGTACTTC.

This clone came up once. The V call is TRBV7-8, the J call TRBJ1-4, with a weak D call TRBD1 (5 bases). V gave up 2 bases and J gave up 6 bases, with 13 bases separating them. CDR1 and CDR2 from the germline V gene are SGHVS and FQNEAQ. The CDR3 is 15 residues long. The CDR3: CASSLLFRGDEKLFF. DNA for the CDR3: TGTGCCAGCAGCTTACTCTTTAGGGGTGATGAAAAACTGTTTTTT.

This clone was seen once. The chain couples TRBV11-2 to TRBJ1-2; a weak D match, TRBD1 (5 bases). The V and J ends lost 1 base and 5 bases respectively, with 11 bases between them. The germline V gene encodes CDR1 SGHAT and CDR2 FQNNGV. The length of the CDR3 is 14 residues. CDR3 sequence (DNA): TGTGCCAGCAGCTTAGGTCTCGGGGGGTATGGCTACACCTTC. Translation: CASSLGLGGYGYTF.

This clone was recorded a few times. The CDR3 spells CASNGVGSYEQYV. The CDR3 DNA follows: TGTGCCAGCAACGGGGTAGGGAGCTACGAGCAGTACGTC. This rearrangement joins TRBV2 to TRBJ2-7, with a weak D call TRBD2 (5 bases). Looked up from germline, CDR1 is SNHLY and CDR2 is FYNNEI. This CDR3 spans 13 amino acids. Trimming pared 7 bases from V and 3 bases from J, leaving 13 bases between.

This sequence joins TRBV7-3 and TRBJ2-1; D could derive from TRBD1 or TRBD2 (6 bases each). This CDR3 is built from 17 residues. CDR1 and CDR2 (germline): SGHTA, FQGTGA. Trimming left V 1 base short and J 7 bases short, with 20 bases between. The CDR3: CASSLRRGSTRGNEQFF. CDR3 nucleotides: TGTGCCAGCAGCTTAAGAAGAGGGTCGACTAGGGGGAATGAGCAGTTCTTC.

This chain connects TRBV6-1 to TRBJ2-5, with TRBD2 matching over 9 bases. This CDR3 has 13 residues. V dropped 8 bases and J dropped 5; count of bases not matched to a gene: 6. Germline CDR1 MNHNS, CDR2 SASEGT. The CDR3 coding sequence is TGTGCCAGCGTAGGACTAGCGTGGGAGACCCAGTACTTC. This translates into CASVGLAWETQYF.

V gene TRBV28 combines with J gene TRBJ1-6, with D perhaps TRBD1 (6 bases). Per germline, CDR1 MDHEN and CDR2 SYDVKM. Trimming left V 8 bases short and J 4 bases short, with 12 bases between. CDR3 length: 14 amino acids. This CDR3 is CASARGSYNSPLHF. As DNA, the CDR3 is TGTGCCAGCGCCAGGGGCTCTTATAATTCACCCCTCCACTTT.

The CDR3 loop reads CASRGQGMDEQFF. In DNA, the CDR3 is TGTGCCAGCAGGGGACAGGGGATGGATGAGCAGTTCTTC. The chain couples TRBV2 to TRBJ2-1; 10 bases map to TRBD1. V dropped 6 bases and J dropped 8; count of bases not matched to a gene: 4. This CDR3 is 13 amino acids long. Germline V gene data show CDR1 as SNHLY and CDR2 as FYNNEI.

The rearrangement uses TRBV25-1 and TRBJ2-2; D gene ambiguous. CDR1 is MGHDK and CDR2 is SYGVNS in the germline V gene. Trimming took 3 bases from V and 6 from J, leaving 8 bases between them. This CDR3 has 13 amino acids. In nucleotides, the CDR3 is TGTGCCAGCAGTGATTCTCCCCCCGGGGAGCTGTTTTTT. Amino acid sequence: CASSDSPPGELFF.